These 24 T cell receptor beta chains were sequenced from one sample in a study of T cells in Graves' hyperthyroidism and ophthalmopathy. TCR beta CDR3 regions were amplified from RNA. Carried out on the TCR CDR3, a first-round RT-PCR used the HTBI primer set. TCRdb independently ran MiXCR on the multiplex PCR reads; one entry per CDR3 protein. The sample contains under 400,000 distinct CDR3 sequences, 25% of which appear only once. The sequenced sample consisted of blood. Receptors originate from a man aged 50-60 years with Graves' hyperthyroidism.

This clonotype was recorded at least ten times. V is TRBV3-1 and J is TRBJ2-3, with D unresolved. Per germline, CDR1 LGHDT and CDR2 YNNKEL (reference sequence). CDR3 length: 15 residues. Trimming left V 3 bases short and J 1 base short, with 11 bases between. Here the CDR3 DNA reads TGTGCCAGCAGCCAGTTTATTGCCGGCACAGATACGCAGTATTTT. Protein sequence: CASSQFIAGTDTQYF.

This sequence joins TRBV7-9 and TRBJ1-6; 7 bases are a match to TRBD1. V trimming: 5 bases; J trimming: 10 bases; junction bases outside the gene matches: 14. Germline CDR1 and CDR2: SEHNR and FQNEAQ (reference sequence). CDR3 length: 16 amino acids. The CDR3 protein is CASSPIGGTGESPLHF. CDR3 nucleotides: TGTGCCAGCAGCCCTATAGGGGGTACAGGGGAATCACCCCTCCACTTT.

This clonotype turned up a few times. V usage is TRBV7-3 and J usage is TRBJ2-3; D is unclear. CDR1 and CDR2 (germline): SGHTA, FQGTGA. Deletions cut 5 bases from V and 5 bases from J, with 11 bases between. CDR3 length: 13 residues. CDR3 nucleotide sequence: TGTGCCAGCAGCCCCCGGGTGGTAGATACGCAGTATTTT. Translation gives CASSPRVVDTQYF. Combining the CDR3 with reference TRBV7-3 and TRBJ2-3 gives the whole variable domain GAGVSQTPSNKVTEKGKYVELRCDPISGHTALYWYRQSLGQGPEFLIYFQGTGAADDSGLPNDRFFAVRPEGSVSTLKIQRTERGDSAVYLCASSPRVVDTQYFGPGTRLTVL.

This clonotype appeared a single time. The chain links TRBV30 to TRBJ1-2; D uncertain. Germline-derived CDR1 and CDR2 are GTSNPN and SVGIG (reference sequence). Trimming stripped 2 bases from V and 8 bases from J, with 9 bases between. This CDR3 contains 11 residues. For the CDR3, the DNA is TGTGCCTGGAGTCCGGGAGGCGGCTACACCTTC. Its protein product is CAWSPGGGYTF.

The chain carries TRBV7-9 and TRBJ2-1; 10 bases are shared with TRBD1. The CDR3 loop spans 16 amino acids. CDR1 and CDR2 from the germline V gene are SEHNR and FQNEAQ (reference sequence). Trimming removed 5 bases from V and 7 bases from J; junction bases left unmatched: 11. The CDR3 reads CASSPTGGGRLNEQFF. DNA for the CDR3: TGTGCCAGCAGCCCGACAGGGGGCGGGAGGTTGAATGAGCAGTTCTTC.

There are a few counts of this clonotype. This chain connects TRBV12-3 or TRBV12-4 to TRBJ2-1, with 13 bases fitting TRBD2. V lost 7 bases, J lost 12 bases, and 12 bases stayed unmatched. The CDR3 has 15 amino acids. CDR3 loop: CASTTLAGGGSGQFF. The CDR3 bases are TGTGCCAGCACCACACTAGCGGGAGGGGGTAGTGGGCAGTTCTTC.

Comment on this clonotype: A much more abundant neighbour one base away suggests this may be a read error. V and J are TRBV6-1 and TRBJ2-5; D might be TRBD1 (6 bases). Germline lookup yields CDR1 MNHNS and CDR2 SASEGT. CDR3 length: 14 amino acids. The CDR3 loop is CASSATGFQATQYF. The CDR3 region has the DNA TGTGCCAGCAGTGCCACAGGGTTCCAAGCGACCCAGTACTTC.

This clonotype was seen a few times. J is TRBJ2-3 and V is TRBV19; 8 bases are a match to TRBD1. CDR1 LNHDA and CDR2 SQIVND come from the germline V gene (reference sequence). This CDR3 comprises 15 residues. The V segment lost 4 bases and the J segment 2 bases; nucleotides outside the gene matches: 5. The CDR3 region is CASSTGGRSTDTQYF. CDR3 nucleotides: TGTGCCAGTAGTACAGGGGGCCGCTCCACAGATACGCAGTATTTT.

This rearrangement joins TRBV27 to TRBJ2-7, with D perhaps matching TRBD2 (6 bases). Germline V lookup: CDR1 MNHEY, CDR2 SMNVEV (reference sequence). This CDR3 is built from 13 residues. With 5 bases removed from V and 4 bases from J, the gap between germline ends came to 12 bases. The CDR3 DNA reads TGTGCCAGCAGTATGGGACTGAATTACGAGCAGTACTTC. Its protein product is CASSMGLNYEQYF.

This clonotype was recorded at least ten times. The CDR3, as DNA: TGTGCCAGCAGTGATAGGGGCGAGCAGTACTTC. Translated, it gives CASSDRGEQYF. The rearrangement uses TRBV6-1 and TRBJ2-7; tentatively, D is TRBD1 (5 bases). CDR1 and CDR2 (germline): MNHNS, SASEGT. This CDR3 contains 11 residues. V was cut by 3 bases and J by 6 bases, with 6 bases left in between.

This clonotype has a handful of counts. This rearrangement joins TRBV6-6 to TRBJ1-1; D not certain. CDR1 MNHNY and CDR2 SVGAGI come from the germline V gene (reference sequence). The CDR3 covers 13 residues. The V and J ends lost 2 bases and 1 base respectively, with 5 bases between them. The CDR3 sequence is CASSYGGNTEAFF. CDR3 nucleotides: TGTGCCAGCAGTTACGGAGGGAACACTGAAGCTTTCTTT.

In this sample, this clonotype turned up a few times. The genes are TRBV5-6 and TRBJ2-1, with 7 bases aligning to TRBD2. This CDR3 is 16 amino acids long. The germline V gene has CDR1 SGHDT and CDR2 YYEEEE. Unmatched junction bases numbered 9, after V lost 1 base and J lost 5 bases. DNA for the CDR3: TGTGCCAGCAGCTTGTATCGGCTAGCGGTTAACAATGAGCAGTTCTTC. Translation: CASSLYRLAVNNEQFF.

V gene TRBV15 combines with J gene TRBJ2-1; 7 nucleotides match TRBD1. This CDR3 is 15 amino acids long. The junction had 5 bases not matched to a gene; V was cut back by 0 bases and J by 6 bases. Germline V gene lookup returns CDR1 LNHNV and CDR2 YYDKDF (reference sequence). The CDR3 bases are TGTGCCACCAGCAGAGATTGGGCAGGGGGCAATGAGCAGTTCTTC. Protein product: CATSRDWAGGNEQFF.

The table lists this clonotype with many counts. CDR3 amino acids: CSARDRETSYEQYF. Written as DNA, the CDR3 is TGCAGTGCTAGAGATCGAGAGACTAGCTACGAGCAGTACTTC. The chain has TRBV20-1 and TRBJ2-7; TRBD2 is a possible D gene (6 bases). Trimming removed 0 bases at V and 3 bases at J, with 12 bases between. Germline CDR1 DFQATT, CDR2 SNEGSKA (reference sequence). The CDR3 loop spans 14 amino acids.

The table lists this clonotype with many counts. This chain links TRBV12-3 or TRBV12-4 with TRBJ2-3, with TRBD2 matching 8 bases. This CDR3 comprises 15 residues. J was trimmed by 1 base and V by 2 bases; bases with no gene match: 2. The CDR3 protein is CASSLSREGTDTQYF. CDR3 DNA sequence: TGTGCCAGCAGTTTATCGCGGGAGGGCACAGATACGCAGTATTTT.

The V call is TRBV4-1, the J call TRBJ2-7; either TRBD1 or TRBD2 may fit D (5 bases each). The V gene's germline CDR1 is MGHRA and CDR2 YSYEKL. The CDR3 runs to 15 residues. V was cut by 6 bases and J by 5 bases, with 20 bases left in between. The DNA of the CDR3 is TGCGCCAGCAGATTAGGTGTGCGAGGGACGGACGAGCAGTACTTC. Protein: CASRLGVRGTDEQYF.

At least ten counts were recorded for this clonotype. The chain combines TRBV20-1 with TRBJ2-1; D gene uncertain. Germline loops: CDR1 DFQATT, CDR2 SNEGSKA (reference sequence). The length of the CDR3 is 14 residues. Trimming left V 0 bases short and J 8 bases short, with 14 bases between. CDR3 loop: CSARDPLEPDEQFF. The CDR3 DNA reads as TGCAGTGCTAGAGATCCTCTCGAACCCGATGAGCAGTTCTTC.

This clonotype turned up a few times. The CDR3 loop reads CASSQDLDLLHEQFF. The CDR3 DNA sequence: TGTGCCAGCAGTCAGGACCTGGATCTGTTGCATGAGCAGTTCTTC. The rearrangement links TRBV12-3 or TRBV12-4 to TRBJ2-1; no clear D gene. Trimming pared 5 bases from V and 8 bases from J, leaving 19 bases between. The length of the CDR3 is 15 residues.

In this sample, this clonotype turned up a few times. The rearrangement joins TRBV6-1 to TRBJ2-2, with TRBD2 matching 7 bases. This CDR3 spans 17 amino acids. Germline V gene sequence: CDR1 MNHNS, CDR2 SASEGT. Germline trimming cut 6 bases from V and 6 bases from J; bases unmatched to any gene: 16. The DNA of the CDR3 is TGTGCCAGCAGCTTGGGGGGGGTGATCGGAAATCCCGGGGAGCTGTTTTTT. Encoded protein: CASSLGGVIGNPGELFF.

The V call is TRBV11-2, the J call TRBJ2-1, with D perhaps matching TRBD2 (6 bases). The CDR3 contains 14 residues. Germline V gene data show CDR1 as SGHAT and CDR2 as FQNNGV. The V end lost 5 bases, the J end lost 5 bases, and 13 bases lay between the germline ends. The CDR3 loop is CASSRGLANNEQFF. The CDR3 DNA reads TGTGCCAGCAGCCGAGGGCTAGCGAACAATGAGCAGTTCTTC.

This rearrangement joins TRBV19 to TRBJ2-5; D gene ambiguous. V lost 4 bases and J 0 bases, leaving 12 bases between the germline ends. Per the germline V gene, CDR1 is LNHDA and CDR2 is SQIVND (reference sequence). CDR3 length: 15 amino acids. The CDR3 DNA reads TGTGCCAGTAGTACCGCGACCGAGTACCAAGAGACCCAGTACTTC. Its translation: CASSTATEYQETQYF.

The rearrangement joins TRBV6-1 to TRBJ2-1; 10 bases map to TRBD2. The CDR3 consists of 14 residues. V shed 6 bases, J shed 5 bases, and the junction held 4 bases outside the gene matches. Germline CDR1 is MNHNS and CDR2 is SASEGT. CDR3 sequence: CASSLAGVDNEQFF. Written as DNA, the CDR3 is TGTGCCAGCAGCCTAGCGGGAGTTGACAATGAGCAGTTCTTC.

This clonotype came up many times. V and J are TRBV20-1 and TRBJ2-7; D is unresolved. The CDR3 has 11 amino acids. The V gene's germline CDR1 is DFQATT and CDR2 SNEGSKA (reference sequence). Trimming pared 7 bases from V and 3 bases from J, leaving 10 bases between. The CDR3 nucleotides read TGCAGTGGTAAAGGGAACTACGAGCAGTACTTC. The encoded protein is CSGKGNYEQYF.

This clonotype appeared many times. In DNA, the CDR3 is TGTGCCAGCAGCTTGACTAGCGGGGAAGAGACCCAGTACTTC. Residues: CASSLTSGEETQYF. J is TRBJ2-5 and V is TRBV13, with 11 nucleotides matching TRBD2. CDR3 length: 14 amino acids. CDR1 is PRHDT, CDR2 FYEKMQ, per germline (reference sequence). The ends lost 3 bases at V and 3 bases at J; junction bases unmatched: 0.